One sample yielded the 13 T cell receptor beta chains listed below, sequenced in a study of cytomegalovirus exposure and HLA in healthy donors. The PCR contained 60 Vbeta and 13 Jbeta primers. Repertoires were generated with immunoSEQ multiplex PCR, while TCRdb's copy carries only in-frame clones and drops some. The table lists 170,000 or so clones, 75% to 90% of them singletons, with under 7.5% in the top ten. Sequencing was performed on PBMCs. Receptors originate from a man under 40 in good health and CMV-seropositive.

V gene TRBV5-1 combines with J gene TRBJ2-2; TRBD2 matches 8 bases. CDR1 SGHRS and CDR2 YFSETQ come from the germline V gene. V was clipped by 2 bases and J by 1 base; unmatched bases: 10. This CDR3 spans 18 amino acids. CDR3 sequence reads: CASSFLGRAGENTGELFF. The CDR3 DNA follows: TGCGCCAGCAGCTTTCTTGGCCGAGCGGGGGAGAACACCGGGGAGCTGTTTTTT.

This clone appeared once. The chain recombines TRBV2 with TRBJ2-7; possibly TRBD1 for D (5 bases). V was cut by 1 base and J by 0 bases, with 19 bases left in between. Germline CDR1 SNHLY, CDR2 FYNNEI. The CDR3 is 18 amino acids. For the CDR3, the DNA is TGTGCCAGCAGTGAAGGGTCCCCCGGGTCGGACATCTCCTACGAGCAGTACTTC. This gives the protein CASSEGSPGSDISYEQYF.

J is TRBJ1-1 and V is TRBV2; the D gene is possibly TRBD1 (5 bases). Germline V gene data show CDR1 as SNHLY and CDR2 as FYNNEI. The V end lost 10 bases, the J end lost 0 bases, and 15 bases lay between the germline ends. The CDR3 length is 14 residues. The CDR3 region has the DNA TGTGCCACGTCAGGGTGGCGCGTGAACACTGAAGCTTTCTTT. Translating it yields CATSGWRVNTEAFF.

The chain joins TRBV5-4 to TRBJ2-7, with 12 bases aligning to TRBD1. The V gene's germline CDR1 is SGHNT and CDR2 YYREEE (reference sequence). The CDR3 covers 16 residues. The V and J ends lost 5 bases and 3 bases, in that order; junction bases with no gene match: 9. DNA for the CDR3: TGTGCCAGCAGTACGACCGGGACAGGGGGCTTCTACGAGCAGTACTTC. Translated: CASSTTGTGGFYEQYF.

This clone was recorded once. The rearrangement uses TRBV5-6 and TRBJ2-5; D not certain. V lost 4 bases, J lost 0 bases, and 10 bases lay in between. CDR3 length: 14 residues. Germline V gives CDR1 SGHDT, CDR2 YYEEEE. As DNA, the CDR3 is TGTGCCAGCAGCGGCGGCGAGTACCAAGAGACCCAGTACTTC. Protein: CASSGGEYQETQYF.

The chain is built from TRBV5-4 and TRBJ1-1; D gene ambiguous. CDR3 length: 14 residues. Trimming took off 1 base at V and 3 bases at J, with 10 bases between the two ends. Germline lookup yields CDR1 SGHNT and CDR2 YYREEE (reference sequence). The DNA for the CDR3 is TGTGCCAGCAGCTTGCGGAGGGCCCACACTGAAGCTTTCTTT. Translated, it gives CASSLRRAHTEAFF.

This chain links TRBV13 with TRBJ1-2, with D tentatively TRBD1 (6 bases). CDR3 size: 15 residues. Germline lookup yields CDR1 PRHDT and CDR2 FYEKMQ (reference sequence). V lost 5 bases, J lost 6 bases, and 19 bases lay in between. In DNA form, the CDR3 reads TGTGCCAGCAGCCCCGGGAGGGGGGGTTATCATGGCTACACCTTC. This sequence encodes CASSPGRGGYHGYTF.

The V call is TRBV5-1, the J call TRBJ1-4, with 9 bases fitting TRBD1. Germline CDR1 reads SGHRS; CDR2 reads YFSETQ. Losses at the gene ends were 2 bases for V and 8 bases for J; bases not matched to a gene: 13. This CDR3 spans 17 amino acids. The CDR3 sequence: CASSLNRQGGNGEKLFF. CDR3 coding DNA: TGCGCCAGCAGCTTAAACCGACAGGGGGGAAATGGGGAAAAACTGTTTTTT.

This chain's CDR3 is CASSYWDSTYEQYF. CDR3 DNA: TGTGCCAGCAGTTACTGGGACTCAACCTACGAGCAGTACTTC. The chain recombines TRBV6-6 with TRBJ2-5; possible D gene TRBD2, 6 bases. The last part of the DNA fits TRBJ2-7 better; the J call may be wrong. Germline CDR1 MNHNY, CDR2 SVGAGI (reference sequence). The length of the CDR3 is 14 residues.

The genes are TRBV27 and TRBJ1-1, with D unclear. Germline CDR1 MNHEY, CDR2 SMNVEV (reference sequence). The length of the CDR3 is 16 residues. V shed 0 bases and J shed 3 bases, with 14 bases lying between them. The CDR3 region is CASSLSGGEGDTEAFF. The DNA of the CDR3 is TGTGCCAGCAGTTTATCGGGCGGGGAGGGAGACACTGAAGCTTTCTTT.

The rearrangement uses TRBV28 and TRBJ2-7; D not certain. The V gene's germline CDR1 is MDHEN and CDR2 SYDVKM. This CDR3 has 13 residues. V was pared by 5 bases and J by 1 base, with 9 bases between. The CDR3 nucleotides are TGTGCCAGCAGTAGGAGTCAATCCTACGAGCAGTACTTC. This translates into CASSRSQSYEQYF. Looking up the rest from reference TRBV28 and TRBJ2-7 gives the full variable domain: DVKVTQSSRYLVKRTGEKVFLECVQDMDHENMFWYRQDPGLGLRLIYFSYDVKMKEKGDIPEGYSVSREKKERFSLILESASTNQTSMYLCASSRSQSYEQYFGPGTRLTVT.

This clone is a singleton in its sample. J is TRBJ1-3 and V is TRBV7-9, with 10 nucleotides matching TRBD1. The V gene's germline CDR1 is SEHNR and CDR2 FQNEAQ (reference sequence). V trimming: 4 bases; J trimming: 0 bases; junction bases outside the gene matches: 9. This CDR3 is 18 amino acids long. DNA of the CDR3: TGTGCCAGCAGCTCGGGACAGGGGACGAGCTACTCTGGAAACACCATATATTTT. Translation gives CASSSGQGTSYSGNTIYF.

The chain has TRBV7-9 and TRBJ2-1, with a possible D match to TRBD1 (8 bases). V was trimmed by 3 bases and J by 4 bases, leaving 16 bases between them. The CDR3 extends over 16 amino acids. Per germline, CDR1 SEHNR and CDR2 FQNEAQ (reference sequence). The CDR3 coding sequence is TGTGCCAGCAGCTTTAAACAGGGGGGGTTATACAATGAGCAGTTCTTC. It yields the protein CASSFKQGGLYNEQFF. The variable domain in full, completed from reference TRBV7-9 and TRBJ2-1, reads DTGVSQNPRHKITKRGQNVTFRCDPISEHNRLYWYRQTLGQGPEFLTYFQNEAQLEKSRLLSDRFSAERPKGSFSTLEIQRTEQGDSAMYLCASSFKQGGLYNEQFFGPGTRLTVL.